This TCR beta chain originates from a study of OX40 agonist ivuxolimab in advanced cancers. The germline CDR1 and CDR2 sequences are GTSNPN and SVGIG (reference sequence). Trimming at V came to 2 bases and at J to 5 bases, leaving 11 bases not matched to a gene. This CDR3 is 16 amino acids long. The repertoire was sequenced with immunoSEQ multiplex PCR; TCRdb's copy has only in-frame clones and lacks some. The sample has 31,000 or so clones, 85% to 90% seen once; the top ten hold about 34%. The sequences come from CD4+ or CD8+ T cells sorted from blood, collected in a trial of the OX40 agonist ivuxolimab. This clonotype was obtained from an adult with an advanced solid tumor such as melanoma, head and neck, liver or kidney cancer. The J gene is TRBJ2-2, the V gene TRBV30, with 7 bases lining up with TRBD2. CDR3 coding DNA: TGTGCCTGGAGTCCTCTGGCTAGCGGAGAAACCGGGGAGCTGTTTTTT. It codes for CAWSPLASGETGELFF.